This TCR beta chain is drawn from a study of blood T cell repertoires in COVID-19. The overall study: Researchers got acute and convalescent COVID-19 samples from the United States, Italy and Spain.

Germline lookup yields CDR1 KGHDR and CDR2 SFDVKD. V gave up 3 bases and J gave up 1 base, with 15 bases separating them. CDR3 length: 18 residues. Some clones are missing from TCRdb's copy, which holds only in-frame ones; the method was immunoSEQ multiplex PCR. Among around 150,000 clones listed, roughly 90% were seen once. The chain has TRBV24-1 and TRBJ2-6, with D possibly TRBD1 on 5 matching bases. Specimen: peripheral blood. This sequence originates from a man aged 50 to 59 with active or convalescent COVID-19. Here the CDR3 reads CATSDPRPPGSGANVLTF. In nucleotides, the CDR3 is TGTGCCACCAGTGATCCACGCCCTCCAGGGTCTGGGGCCAACGTCCTGACTTTC.